This TCR beta chain was found in a study of T-cell reconstitution after alpha-beta-depleted transplantation in children. As it was prepared, the TCRbeta library received unique molecular identifiers. From the PCR reads, TCRdb called clonotypes with MiXCR, one entry per CDR3 protein. This table has over 400,000 distinct CDR3 sequences, around 13% appearing once. Germline loops: CDR1 SGDLS, CDR2 YYNGEE. J lost 7 bases, V lost 0 bases, and 23 bases had no gene match. CDR3 length equals 21 residues. The rearrangement uses TRBV9 and TRBJ2-1; 9 bases align to TRBD1. This sample comprised PBMCs from the stem cell graft donor, obtained from the stem cell graft. This receptor was obtained from a human donor who donated a stem cell graft to a child with combined immunodeficiency. The CDR3 loop reads CASSVEAPGQGTSPGGNEQFF. CDR3 coding DNA: TGTGCCAGCAGCGTAGAAGCACCGGGACAGGGAACGTCTCCTGGCGGGAATGAGCAGTTCTTC.